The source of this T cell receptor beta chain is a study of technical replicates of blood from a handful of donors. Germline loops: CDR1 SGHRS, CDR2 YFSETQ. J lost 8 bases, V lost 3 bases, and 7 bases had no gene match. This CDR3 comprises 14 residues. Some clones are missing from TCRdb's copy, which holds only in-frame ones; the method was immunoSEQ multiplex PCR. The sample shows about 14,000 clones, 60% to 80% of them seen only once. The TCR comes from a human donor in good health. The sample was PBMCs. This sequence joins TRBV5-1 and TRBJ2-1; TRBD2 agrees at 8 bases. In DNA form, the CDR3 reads TGCGCCAGCAGCTACGCCAGCGGGAGCGATGAGCAGTTCTTC. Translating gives CASSYASGSDEQFF.